This T cell receptor beta chain was sequenced during a study of T cell repertoires in ileal Crohn's disease. Across the study: The M6 sample came from neoterminal ileum during colonoscopy after surgery. Overall study results and limits: Compared with non-smokers, active smokers at surgery showed more clonal expansions. All patients with clonality above 26.8% had endoscopic recurrence. High-frequency clones were more common in sorted CD8 than CD4 cells.

This clone was seen a handful of times. The antigen is undetermined. Stated time point: neoterminal ileum biopsy at postoperative endoscopy, about 6 months after surgery. Assay used: immunoSEQ multiplex PCR; TCRdb lists only in-frame clones, some missing. The table includes some 7,000 clones, around 74% detected once. This clonotype originated in an adult with Crohn's disease. The sample taken for sequencing was ileal tissue.

CDR3 amino acids: CASGSSILSGNTIYF. In DNA form, the CDR3 reads TGTGCTAGTGGCTCCAGTATCCTCTCTGGAAACACCATATATTTT. The V and J genes are TRBV12-5 and TRBJ1-3; D remains unclear. Germline V gene data show CDR1 as LGHNT and CDR2 as FRNRAP. The CDR3 has 15 amino acids. Deletions cut 6 bases from V and 0 bases from J, with 12 bases between.